A single sample is the source of the 4 T cell receptor beta chains below, sequenced in a study of T cells in localized non-small cell lung cancer. Clones were sequenced by immunoSEQ multiplex PCR, and TCRdb holds only the in-frame ones, with some missing. Among around 35,000 clones listed, 93% were seen once. The specimen was peripheral blood, collected before any cancer treatment. These receptors all stem from a female donor over 55 with stage I lung adenocarcinoma.

The count of this clone is one. J is TRBJ2-5 and V is TRBV19; TRBD1 matches at 11 bases. Unmatched junction bases numbered 11, after V lost 8 bases and J lost 0 bases. The CDR3 spans 17 residues. Germline loops: CDR1 LNHDA, CDR2 SQIVND (reference sequence). CDR3 nucleotides: TGTGCCAGTCGGGACAGGGGGTTGTCGGGGGACCAAGAGACCCAGTACTTC. This translates into CASRDRGLSGDQETQYF.

V is TRBV19 and J is TRBJ1-1; D possibly corresponds to TRBD1 (6 bases). The ends were cut back, 8 bases at V and 0 bases at J, with 13 bases in the middle. The CDR3 loop spans 14 amino acids. Germline V gene data show CDR1 as LNHDA and CDR2 as SQIVND (reference sequence). The CDR3, as DNA: TGTGCCAGTTACGGCAGGGGATTGAACACTGAAGCTTTCTTT. Its protein is CASYGRGLNTEAFF.

This clone came up once. The chain carries TRBV28 and TRBJ1-2; D ambiguous. The CDR3 contains 12 residues. Germline lookup yields CDR1 MDHEN and CDR2 SYDVKM. V lost 11 bases and J 8 bases, leaving 18 bases between the germline ends. The DNA of the CDR3 is TGTGCCGGTGGGAACGACCTCTTGGGCTACACCTTC. It specifies CAGGNDLLGYTF.

The genes are TRBV6-1 and TRBJ2-7; 7 bases map to TRBD1. The germline V gene encodes CDR1 MNHNS and CDR2 SASEGT. The CDR3 loop spans 13 amino acids. Unmatched junction bases numbered 7, after V lost 7 bases and J lost 4 bases. CDR3: CASKLNRGYEQYV. The CDR3 DNA is TGTGCCAGCAAGTTAAACAGGGGTTACGAGCAGTACGTC.